Each of the 15 T cell receptor beta chains below was sequenced from the same sample in a study of blood T cell repertoires in COVID-19. Repertoires were generated with immunoSEQ multiplex PCR, while TCRdb's copy carries only in-frame clones and drops some. The data contain 250,000 to 300,000 clones, over 65% of them singletons. Sequencing was carried out using peripheral blood. The receptors stem from a woman older than 75 with acute or convalescent COVID-19.

The genes are TRBV7-8 and TRBJ1-5; maybe TRBD1 (6 bases). The CDR3 length is 15 residues. V lost 8 bases and J 1 base, leaving 15 bases between the germline ends. The V gene's germline CDR1 is SGHVS and CDR2 FQNEAQ. Here the CDR3 DNA reads TGTGCCAGCCTCAGGGGAACGGGGAGCAATCAGCCCCAGCATTTT. Protein: CASLRGTGSNQPQHF.

This clone showed up just a few times. The chain carries TRBV27 and TRBJ1-2; 10 bases map to TRBD1. This CDR3 region has 14 residues. The junction had 7 bases not matched to a gene; V was cut back by 5 bases and J by 7 bases. In germline, CDR1 is MNHEY, CDR2 SMNVEV (reference sequence). The CDR3 coding sequence is TGTGCCAGCAGTGTCGGGACAGGGGCCTTTGGCTACACCTTC. Amino acid sequence: CASSVGTGAFGYTF.

V gene TRBV5-1 combines with J gene TRBJ2-3; perhaps TRBD2 as D (6 bases). The CDR3 runs to 16 residues. Per the germline V gene, CDR1 is SGHRS and CDR2 is YFSETQ. V lost 1 base to trimming and J lost 2 bases, with 14 bases between them. CDR3 DNA sequence: TGCGCCAGCAGCTTGAGATCCGGGGGTCCCACAGATACGCAGTATTTT. The encoded protein is CASSLRSGGPTDTQYF.

CDR3 loop: CASSSGLNEQFF. The CDR3 DNA reads as TGTGCCAGCAGCTCGGGACTTAATGAGCAGTTCTTC. The chain links TRBV7-3 to TRBJ2-1; TRBD2 might be the D (6 bases). V lost 4 bases, J lost 7 bases, and 8 bases lay in between. Germline V gives CDR1 SGHTA, CDR2 FQGTGA. The CDR3 runs to 12 residues.

This sequence joins TRBV23-1 and TRBJ2-2, with a possible D match to TRBD2 (6 bases). TRBV23-1 is an ORF, with its function uncertain. With 0 bases removed from V and 7 bases from J, the gap between germline ends came to 9 bases. This CDR3 contains 14 residues. Here the CDR3 reads CASSQSDGGGELFF. The CDR3 DNA reads TGCGCCAGCAGTCAATCGGACGGGGGCGGGGAGCTGTTTTTT.

The count of this clone is one. The chain carries TRBV7-6 and TRBJ2-3, with D perhaps matching TRBD1 (7 bases). The germline V gene has CDR1 SGHVS and CDR2 FNYEAQ. Deletions cut 5 bases from V and 6 bases from J, with 15 bases between. This CDR3 comprises 14 residues. CDR3 sequence (DNA): TGTGCCAGCAGCCCCCAGGGGGGCTTGGATACGCAGTATTTT. It translates to CASSPQGGLDTQYF.

The chain is built from TRBV5-1 and TRBJ1-6, with 7 nucleotides matching TRBD1. V was pared by 4 bases and J by 7 bases, with 14 bases of the junction left unmatched. Germline CDR1 and CDR2: SGHRS and YFSETQ. The CDR3 loop spans 17 amino acids. The CDR3 bases are TGCGCCAGCAGCCGCCGAGAACGACAGGGTGAGAATTCACCCCTCCACTTT. It translates to CASSRRERQGENSPLHF.

The chain recombines TRBV6-1 with TRBJ1-5; D is unresolved. Germline values: CDR1 MNHNS, CDR2 SASEGT. The CDR3 contains 14 residues. Trimming left V 3 bases short and J 7 bases short, with 13 bases between. The CDR3 DNA sequence: TGTGCCAGCAGTGATCAAGGAGGGTTGCAGCCCCAGCATTTT. Amino acids: CASSDQGGLQPQHF.

The rearrangement uses TRBV7-8 and TRBJ2-1; a weak D match, TRBD2 (6 bases). Germline CDR1 reads SGHVS; CDR2 reads FQNEAQ. This CDR3 region has 16 residues. V lost 3 bases and J lost 2, with 14 bases in between. The CDR3: CASSFLSGYTYNEQFF. CDR3 nucleotide sequence: TGTGCCAGCAGCTTTCTAAGCGGGTATACCTACAATGAGCAGTTCTTC.

This chain joins TRBV27 and TRBJ2-7; 9 bases align to TRBD1. This CDR3 is 16 amino acids long. The ends lost 4 bases at V and 5 bases at J; junction bases unmatched: 12. The germline V gene has CDR1 MNHEY and CDR2 SMNVEV (reference sequence). The CDR3, as DNA: TGTGCCAGCAGTTCCCACGGACAGGGGATTTTGAACGAGCAGTACTTC. It codes for CASSSHGQGILNEQYF.

The chain couples TRBV2 to TRBJ2-3; D perhaps matches TRBD2 (6 bases). Trimming removed 4 bases from V and 6 bases from J, with 14 bases in between. Germline values: CDR1 SNHLY, CDR2 FYNNEI. This CDR3 is 14 amino acids long. CDR3: CASSAGGVVDTQYF. DNA of the CDR3: TGTGCCAGCAGTGCTGGCGGGGTTGTGGATACGCAGTATTTT. Looking up the rest from reference TRBV2 and TRBJ2-3 gives the full variable domain: EPEVTQTPSHQVTQMGQEVILRCVPISNHLYFYWYRQILGQKVEFLVSFYNNEISEKSEIFDDQFSVERPDGSNFTLKIRSTKLEDSAMYFCASSAGGVVDTQYFGPGTRLTVL.

The rearrangement uses TRBV14 and TRBJ2-1; 11 bases align to TRBD2. V gave up 4 bases and J gave up 7 bases; unmatched junction bases: 6. Per the germline V gene, CDR1 is SGHDN and CDR2 is FVKESK. The CDR3 extends over 15 amino acids. This CDR3 reads CASSLLAGGHNEQFF. CDR3 coding DNA: TGTGCCAGCAGCCTATTAGCGGGAGGGCATAATGAGCAGTTCTTC.

The gene calls are TRBV19 and TRBJ1-2; TRBD1 aligns across 7 bases. The CDR3 consists of 15 residues. The germline V gene encodes CDR1 LNHDA and CDR2 SQIVND (reference sequence). Losses at the gene ends were 7 bases for V and 6 bases for J; bases not matched to a gene: 14. This chain's CDR3 is CASKAGGVEANGYTF. DNA of the CDR3: TGTGCCAGTAAAGCAGGGGGAGTAGAGGCAAATGGCTACACCTTC.

The gene calls are TRBV10-3 and TRBJ2-3; possibly TRBD1 for D (6 bases). The CDR3 spans 15 residues. Trimming cost V 0 bases and J 0 bases, with 7 bases left between them. In germline, CDR1 is ENHRY, CDR2 SYGVKD. Here the CDR3 DNA reads TGTGCCATCAGTGAGTCAGGGGGAAGCACAGATACGCAGTATTTT. This codes for CAISESGGSTDTQYF.

This clone has just a few counts. This sequence joins TRBV5-1 and TRBJ1-1; 10 bases map to TRBD1. Trimming took 0 bases from V and 5 from J; bases not matched to a gene: 4. Per the germline V gene, CDR1 is SGHRS and CDR2 is YFSETQ. This CDR3 spans 15 amino acids. This CDR3 reads CASSLGTGGRTEAFF. The CDR3 DNA sequence: TGCGCCAGCAGCTTGGGGACAGGGGGAAGGACTGAAGCTTTCTTT.